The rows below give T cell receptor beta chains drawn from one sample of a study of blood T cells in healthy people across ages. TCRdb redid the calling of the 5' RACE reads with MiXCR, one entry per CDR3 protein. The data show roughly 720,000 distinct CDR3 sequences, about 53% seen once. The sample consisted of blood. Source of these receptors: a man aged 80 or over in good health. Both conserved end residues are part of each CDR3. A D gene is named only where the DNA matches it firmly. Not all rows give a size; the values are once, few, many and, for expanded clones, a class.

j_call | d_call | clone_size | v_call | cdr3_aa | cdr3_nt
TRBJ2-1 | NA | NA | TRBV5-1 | CASSPGLIQSSYNEQFF | TGCGCCAGCAGCCCTGGACTGATTCAGAGCTCCTACAATGAGCAGTTCTTC
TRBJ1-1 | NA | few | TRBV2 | CASSGLGDTEAFF | TGTGCCAGCAGTGGATTGGGGGACACTGAAGCTTTCTTT
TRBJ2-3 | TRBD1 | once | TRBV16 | CASSQTTTGGISDTQYF | TGTGCCAGCAGCCAGACAACGACAGGGGGCATTTCAGATACGCAGTATTTT
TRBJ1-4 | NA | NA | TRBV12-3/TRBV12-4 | CASSFGLGQGNRANEKLFF | TGTGCCAGCAGTTTCGGTTTAGGTCAGGGGAATCGGGCTAATGAAAAACTGTTTTTT
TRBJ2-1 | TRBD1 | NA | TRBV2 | CASSGQGTESNEQFF | TGTGCCAGCAGTGGACAGGGTACGGAATCCAATGAGCAGTTCTTC
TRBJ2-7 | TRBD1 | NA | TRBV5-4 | CASSKPGQGAGEQYF | TGTGCCAGCAGCAAGCCGGGACAGGGGGCCGGCGAGCAGTACTTC
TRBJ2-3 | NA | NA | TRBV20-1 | CSARDYPMGWGTDTQYF | TGCAGTGCTAGAGATTACCCGATGGGTTGGGGGACAGATACGCAGTATTTT
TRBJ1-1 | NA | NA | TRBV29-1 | CSVESGLRGPNTEAFF | TGCAGCGTTGAAAGCGGTTTGAGAGGACCGAACACTGAAGCTTTCTTT
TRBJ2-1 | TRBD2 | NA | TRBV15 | CATSRDTGGSYNEQFF | TGTGCCACCAGCAGAGATACGGGAGGGTCGTACAATGAGCAGTTCTTC
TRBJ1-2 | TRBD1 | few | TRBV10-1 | CASSPLGTEGYGYTF | TGCGCCAGCAGCCCTCTTGGGACAGAGGGCTATGGCTACACCTTC
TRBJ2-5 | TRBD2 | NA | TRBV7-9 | CASSALAGGMAEQYF | TGTGCCAGCAGCGCGCTAGCGGGAGGGATGGCTGAGCAGTACTTC
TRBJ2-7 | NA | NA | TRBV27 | CASSLGTFSYEQYF | TGTGCCAGCAGTTTAGGGACATTTTCCTACGAGCAGTACTTC
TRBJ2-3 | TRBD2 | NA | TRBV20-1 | CSATRLAANTDTQYF | TGCAGTGCCACCAGACTAGCGGCTAACACAGATACGCAGTATTTT
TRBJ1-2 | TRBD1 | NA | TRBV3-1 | CASSQDRRSLGRQGRPNYGYTF | TGTGCCAGCAGCCAAGATCGCCGATCCCTCGGCAGACAGGGCCGGCCTAACTATGGCTACACCTTC
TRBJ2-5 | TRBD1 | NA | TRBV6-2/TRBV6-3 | CASRVAGTANEQYF | TGTGCCAGCAGGGTGGCCGGGACAGCCAATGAGCAGTACTTC
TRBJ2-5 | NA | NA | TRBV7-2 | CASSLDLSEQYF | TGTGCCAGCAGCTTAGATCTCTCTGAGCAGTACTTC
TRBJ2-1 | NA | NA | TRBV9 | CASSVDLAGEQFF | TGTGCCAGCAGCGTAGATCTAGCCGGCGAGCAGTTCTTC
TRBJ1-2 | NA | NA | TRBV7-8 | CASSLDSRGYGYTF | TGTGCCAGCAGCTTAGATTCCAGGGGCTATGGCTACACCTTC
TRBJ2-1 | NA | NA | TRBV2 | CASTEGFSYNEQFF | TGTGCCAGCACAGAGGGCTTTTCCTACAATGAGCAGTTCTTC
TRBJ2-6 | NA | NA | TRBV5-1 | CASSSNRDSPGAIVLTF | TGCGCCAGCAGCTCTAACAGGGACTCCCCTGGGGCCATCGTCCTGACTTTC
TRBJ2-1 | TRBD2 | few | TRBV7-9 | CASSLPGLVGNEQFF | TGTGCCAGCAGCTTGCCCGGACTAGTGGGAAATGAGCAGTTCTTC
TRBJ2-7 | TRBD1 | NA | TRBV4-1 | CASSQVWGQGSYEQYF | TGCGCCAGCAGCCAAGTGTGGGGACAGGGATCCTACGAGCAGTACTTC
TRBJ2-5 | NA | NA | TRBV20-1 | CSAAPRDPPRETQYF | TGCAGTGCTGCCCCCCGAGACCCGCCCCGCGAGACCCAGTACTTC
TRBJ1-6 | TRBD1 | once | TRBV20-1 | CSAREGQNLLGSPLHF | TGCAGTGCTAGAGAGGGACAGAACCTTCTTGGCTCACCCCTCCACTTT
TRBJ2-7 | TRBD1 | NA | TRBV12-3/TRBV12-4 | CASSHRRGSSYEQYF | TGTGCCAGCAGCCACCGCAGGGGGAGCTCCTACGAGCAGTACTTC
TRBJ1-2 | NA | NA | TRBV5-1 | CASSLDGGTGIYGYTF | TGCGCCAGCAGCTTGGATGGGGGAACGGGAATCTATGGCTACACCTTC
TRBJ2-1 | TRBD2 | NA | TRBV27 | CASSPQGLARYNEQFF | TGTGCCAGCAGTCCCCAGGGACTAGCGAGGTACAATGAGCAGTTCTTC
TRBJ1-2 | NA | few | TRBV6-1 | CASSGWAEGGYTF | TGTGCCAGCAGCGGCTGGGCCGAGGGGGGCTACACCTTC
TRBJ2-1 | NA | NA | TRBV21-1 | CASSKEPSREDRREQFF | TGTGCCAGCAGCAAAGAACCATCGCGGGAGGACCGGCGGGAGCAGTTCTTC
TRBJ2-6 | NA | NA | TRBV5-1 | CASSAIGFPGANVLTF | TGCGCCAGCAGCGCCATAGGGTTCCCTGGGGCCAACGTCCTGACTTTC
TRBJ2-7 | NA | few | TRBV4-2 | CASSQENPAGSSYEQYF | TGTGCCAGCAGCCAAGAGAATCCCGCGGGAAGCTCCTACGAGCAGTACTTC
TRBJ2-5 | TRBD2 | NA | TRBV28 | CASSTRRDYSRETQYF | TGTGCCAGCAGTACTCGCCGGGACTATAGCCGGGAGACCCAATACTTC
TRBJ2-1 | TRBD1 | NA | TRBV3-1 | CASSQLQGWSEQFF | TGTGCCAGCAGCCAACTACAGGGGTGGAGTGAGCAGTTCTTC
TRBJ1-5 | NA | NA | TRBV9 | CASSVGGGNQPQHF | TGTGCCAGCAGCGTAGGGGGTGGCAATCAGCCCCAGCATTTT
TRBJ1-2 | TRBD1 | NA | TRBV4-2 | CASSQDVGPRDRVLAYGYTF | TGTGCCAGCAGCCAAGATGTAGGCCCCCGGGACAGGGTACTCGCCTATGGCTACACCTTC
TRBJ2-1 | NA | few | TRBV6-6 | CASTRARGTGNEQFF | TGTGCCAGCACCAGAGCCAGGGGAACAGGTAATGAGCAGTTCTTC
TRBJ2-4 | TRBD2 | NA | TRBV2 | CASSVSGRASKNIQYF | TGTGCCAGCAGTGTGAGTGGGAGGGCCTCCAAAAACATTCAGTACTTC
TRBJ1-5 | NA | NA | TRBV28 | CASSLTFGQGGQPQHF | TGTGCCAGCAGTTTAACTTTCGGGCAGGGCGGTCAGCCCCAGCATTTT
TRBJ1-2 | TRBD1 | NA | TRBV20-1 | CSAPGQGTLIYGYTF | TGCAGTGCCCCCGGACAGGGGACCCTCATCTATGGCTACACCTTC
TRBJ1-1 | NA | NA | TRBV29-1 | CSAAGSTEAFF | TGCAGCGCCGCAGGGAGCACTGAAGCTTTCTTT
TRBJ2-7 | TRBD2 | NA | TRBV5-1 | CASSPMTSVSSYEQYF | TGCGCCAGCAGCCCAATGACTAGCGTGAGCTCCTACGAGCAGTACTTC
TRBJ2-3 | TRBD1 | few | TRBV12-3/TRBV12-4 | CAILDRGGPTDTQYF | TGTGCCATCCTAGACAGGGGCGGGCCTACAGATACGCAGTATTTT
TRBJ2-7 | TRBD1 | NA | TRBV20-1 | CSANPGQGSVYAQYF | TGCAGTGCTAACCCGGGACAGGGGAGCGTATACGCGCAGTACTTC
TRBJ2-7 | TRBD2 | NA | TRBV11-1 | CASSRVASGPHEQYF | TGTGCCAGCAGCCGGGTGGCTAGCGGACCCCACGAGCAGTACTTC
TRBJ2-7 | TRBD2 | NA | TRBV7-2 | CASSLFVSGRAYEQYF | TGTGCCAGCAGCTTATTTGTTAGCGGGAGGGCCTACGAGCAGTACTTC
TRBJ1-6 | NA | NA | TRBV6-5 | CASRLSTANNSPLHF | TGTGCCAGCAGGCTCTCGACAGCGAATAATTCACCCCTCCACTTT
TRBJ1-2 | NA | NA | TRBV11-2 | CASSLSETATIFYGYTF | TGTGCCAGCAGCTTAAGCGAGACGGCTACAATTTTCTATGGCTACACCTTC
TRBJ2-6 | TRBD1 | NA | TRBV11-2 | CASSSDLTGTGANVLTF | TGTGCCAGCAGCTCCGACTTGACAGGGACTGGGGCCAACGTCCTGACTTTC
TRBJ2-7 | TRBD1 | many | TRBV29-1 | CSVTGQGIYEQYF | TGCAGCGTTACCGGACAGGGGATCTACGAGCAGTACTTC
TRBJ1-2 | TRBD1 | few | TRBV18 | CASSNYPGQVTNYGYTF | TGTGCCAGCTCAAACTACCCGGGACAGGTGACTAACTATGGCTACACCTTC
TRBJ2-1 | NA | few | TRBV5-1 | CASSAQGDNEQFF | TGCGCCAGCAGCGCTCAGGGTGACAATGAGCAGTTCTTC